One sample yielded the 14 T cell receptor beta chains listed below, sequenced in a study of cytomegalovirus exposure and HLA in healthy donors. PCR primers comprised 60 Vbeta and 13 Jbeta primers. The table came from immunoSEQ multiplex PCR; TCRdb's copy has only in-frame clones and leaves some out. The table has over 110,000 clones, more than 75% seen once. The sequenced sample consisted of PBMCs. The receptors stem from a woman in her thirties or forties in good health and CMV-seropositive.

The V and J genes are TRBV28 and TRBJ1-5; TRBD1 is a possible D gene (6 bases). This CDR3 region has 20 residues. Germline V gives CDR1 MDHEN, CDR2 SYDVKM. Trimming removed 5 bases at V and 0 bases at J, with 26 bases between. The CDR3 region has the DNA TGTGCCAGCAGTCCCCTCGTGGGGGGAGGGGGGCCATATAGCAATCAGCCCCAGCATTTT. Amino acids: CASSPLVGGGGPYSNQPQHF. Together with reference TRBV28 and TRBJ1-5, the CDR3 gives the full variable domain: DVKVTQSSRYLVKRTGEKVFLECVQDMDHENMFWYRQDPGLGLRLIYFSYDVKMKEKGDIPEGYSVSREKKERFSLILESASTNQTSMYLCASSPLVGGGGPYSNQPQHFGDGTRLSIL.

This chain joins TRBV9 and TRBJ2-3; D is perhaps TRBD1 (6 bases). Trimming left V 6 bases short and J 5 bases short, with 10 bases between. The CDR3 is 12 residues long. Per germline, CDR1 SGDLS and CDR2 YYNGEE. In DNA form, the CDR3 reads TGTGCCAGCAACAGGGCCGGAGATACGCAGTATTTT. Translation gives CASNRAGDTQYF.

The chain couples TRBV5-4 to TRBJ1-1; D not certain. Trimming removed 3 bases from V and 1 base from J, with 13 bases in between. The CDR3 is 15 residues long. Germline V lookup: CDR1 SGHNT, CDR2 YYREEE (reference sequence). The CDR3 DNA sequence: TGTGCCAGCAGCTCGCAAGTCACGGGGAACACTGAAGCTTTCTTT. Amino acids: CASSSQVTGNTEAFF. The full variable domain, its missing parts supplied by reference TRBV5-4 and TRBJ1-1, is ETGVTQSPTHLIKTRGQQVTLRCSSQSGHNTVSWYQQALGQGPQFIFQYYREEENGRGNFPPRFSGLQFPNYSSELNVNALELDDSALYLCASSSQVTGNTEAFFGQGTRLTVV.

This clone was found a few times. V gene TRBV5-1 combines with J gene TRBJ2-7; the D gene is possibly TRBD2 (7 bases). In germline, CDR1 is SGHRS, CDR2 YFSETQ. The length of the CDR3 is 13 residues. Between the trimmed V and J ends, which lost 1 base and 5 bases, there was a span of 10 bases. The CDR3 coding sequence is TGCGCCAGCAGCTTGAGGGGGGGCGACGAGCAGTACTTC. Encoded protein: CASSLRGGDEQYF.

The chain is built from TRBV28 and TRBJ2-7; 9 bases line up with TRBD1. Germline V lookup: CDR1 MDHEN, CDR2 SYDVKM. The CDR3 consists of 16 residues. The trim removed 2 bases at V and 3 bases at J, leaving 8 bases unmatched. DNA of the CDR3: TGTGCCAGCAGTTTACATTGGGACAGGGCCCTCTACGAGCAGTACTTC. This translates into CASSLHWDRALYEQYF. The whole variable domain, filled in from reference TRBV28 and TRBJ2-7, reads DVKVTQSSRYLVKRTGEKVFLECVQDMDHENMFWYRQDPGLGLRLIYFSYDVKMKEKGDIPEGYSVSREKKERFSLILESASTNQTSMYLCASSLHWDRALYEQYFGPGTRLTVT.

The chain employs TRBV7-3 and TRBJ2-1; 8 bases fit TRBD2. Germline V gene sequence: CDR1 SGHTA, CDR2 FQGTGA. The V and J ends lost 6 bases and 9 bases, in that order; junction bases with no gene match: 7. CDR3 length: 13 amino acids. The DNA for the CDR3 is TGTGCCAGCAGTGGCTCCGGGGGGGGTGAGCAGTTCTTC. It codes for CASSGSGGGEQFF.

The rearrangement uses TRBV28 and TRBJ1-2, with D possibly being TRBD1 (6 bases). V dropped 4 bases and J dropped 1 base, with 7 bases sitting between them. The CDR3 sequence is 13 residues long. CDR1 is MDHEN and CDR2 is SYDVKM in the germline V gene. CDR3 in amino acids: CASSYRDNYGYTF. CDR3 nucleotides: TGTGCCAGCAGTTACAGGGATAACTATGGCTACACCTTC.

The V gene is TRBV27, the J gene TRBJ2-3; TRBD2 matches 7 bases. V dropped 5 bases and J dropped 0; count of bases not matched to a gene: 8. Germline CDR1 reads MNHEY; CDR2 reads SMNVEV (reference sequence). The CDR3 totals 16 residues. In DNA, the CDR3 is TGTGCCAGCAGTGCCGCGGGGGTTGGAAGCACAGATACGCAGTATTTT. It specifies CASSAAGVGSTDTQYF.

The chain uses TRBV15 and TRBJ2-5; TRBD2 matches 12 bases. V dropped 0 bases and J dropped 5; count of bases not matched to a gene: 13. Germline V gene data show CDR1 as LNHNV and CDR2 as YYDKDF (reference sequence). The CDR3 contains 19 residues. The DNA for the CDR3 is TGTGCCACCAGCAGAGACCGATTCTCTACTAGCGGGAGGAGGGAGACCCAGTACTTC. Translation gives CATSRDRFSTSGRRETQYF.

V is TRBV29-1 and J is TRBJ2-1; 8 nucleotides agree with TRBD2. The CDR3 contains 13 residues. With 5 bases clipped from V and 2 bases from J, the junction kept 2 bases outside the gene matches. Germline V gene sequence: CDR1 SQVTM, CDR2 ANQGSEA. This chain's CDR3 is CSVRGGPYNEQFF. For the CDR3, the DNA is TGCAGCGTTCGGGGGGGCCCCTACAATGAGCAGTTCTTC.

The rearrangement uses TRBV10-3 and TRBJ2-7, with 8 bases matching TRBD1. The CDR3 runs to 16 residues. J was trimmed by 0 bases and V by 8 bases; bases with no gene match: 12. Per the germline V gene, CDR1 is ENHRY and CDR2 is SYGVKD. CDR3 sequence (DNA): TGTGCCATCGCCGGGACAGGTACACCCAGCTCCTACGAGCAGTACTTC. The encoded protein is CAIAGTGTPSSYEQYF.

This clone was observed once. The chain employs TRBV5-1 and TRBJ2-5; D is ambiguous. The J call is doubtful: the DNA matches TRBJ2-7 better. CDR3 length: 13 amino acids. Looked up from germline, CDR1 is SGHRS and CDR2 is YFSETQ. The DNA for the CDR3 is TGCGCCAGCAGGCAGACGCCGGGTTCCGAGCAGTACTTC. Its protein product is CASRQTPGSEQYF.

This chain joins TRBV10-1 and TRBJ1-5, with 7 bases identical to TRBD1. The germline V gene encodes CDR1 WNHNN and CDR2 SYGVQD (reference sequence). Trimming cost V 2 bases and J 7 bases; bases outside gene matches: 5. The CDR3 has 14 residues. This chain's CDR3 is CASSEPQGRQPQHF. In DNA form, the CDR3 reads TGCGCCAGCAGTGAGCCACAGGGGAGACAGCCCCAGCATTTT.

This clone has a single count. This chain uses TRBV7-2 with TRBJ2-7, with D uncertain. V was pared by 5 bases and J by 0 bases, with 14 bases between. CDR1 and CDR2 (germline): SGHTA, FQGNSA. The CDR3 length is 15 residues. The CDR3 sequence is CASSTTLGHSYEQYF. The CDR3 DNA follows: TGTGCCAGCAGCACAACGCTGGGCCACTCCTACGAGCAGTACTTC. The full variable domain, with the rest looked up from reference TRBV7-2 and TRBJ2-7, is GAGVSQSPSNKVTEKGKDVELRCDPISGHTALYWYRQSLGQGLEFLIYFQGNSAPDKSGLPSDRFSAERTGGSVSTLTIQRTQQEDSAVYLCASSTTLGHSYEQYFGPGTRLTVT.